Listed below are T cell receptor beta chains from one sample, sequenced in a study of T cell responses to AZD1222 COVID-19 vaccine. TCRdb's table, derived via immunoSEQ multiplex PCR, lists solely in-frame clones and lacks some. Here the sample spans about 140,000 clones, roughly 89% being singletons. Source: peripheral blood, taken on day 0 of AZD1222 vaccination. These receptors were taken from an adult in good health. Both conserved end residues are part of each CDR3. Fields, in order: V gene, J gene, CDR3 protein.

>TRBV5-4|TRBJ1-2
CASSLRLGMFDGYTF
>TRBV15|TRBJ2-7
CATSKRDRWYEQYF
>TRBV5-1|TRBJ1-1
CASSLYPVMNTEAFF
>TRBV2|TRBJ1-2
CASSRTGGYGYTF
>TRBV9|TRBJ2-7
CASSVDQGAPEQYF
>TRBV18|TRBJ2-7
CASSPPGRGSYEQYF
>TRBV19|TRBJ1-2
CASSTDRGSYGYTF
>TRBV7-9|TRBJ1-2
CASSVTGGVGYTF
>TRBV5-1|TRBJ2-5
CASRTAQETQYF
>TRBV3-1/TRBV3-2|TRBJ2-3
CASSRKGGDTQYF
>TRBV7-9|TRBJ1-1
CASSLGAGAENTEAFF
>TRBV29-1|TRBJ2-7
CSVADMNGEQYF
>TRBV11-2|TRBJ2-3
CASSEGLEDTQYF
>TRBV12-5|TRBJ2-2
CASKGQWGTGELFF
>TRBV5-8|TRBJ2-3
CASDPTSGIADTQYF
>TRBV19|TRBJ2-6
CASSTSWSGANVLTF
>TRBV20-1|TRBJ1-1
CSARGNTEAFF
>TRBV4-1|TRBJ2-5
CASSQVLTEETQYF
>TRBV28|TRBJ2-7
CATLNRAPYEQYF
>TRBV5-1|TRBJ2-2
CASSLARGRAGELFF
>TRBV6-5|TRBJ2-7
CASEDHEQYF
>TRBV10-3|TRBJ1-5
CAISESKDQPQHF
>TRBV6-5|TRBJ1-1
CASSRDSMNTEAFF